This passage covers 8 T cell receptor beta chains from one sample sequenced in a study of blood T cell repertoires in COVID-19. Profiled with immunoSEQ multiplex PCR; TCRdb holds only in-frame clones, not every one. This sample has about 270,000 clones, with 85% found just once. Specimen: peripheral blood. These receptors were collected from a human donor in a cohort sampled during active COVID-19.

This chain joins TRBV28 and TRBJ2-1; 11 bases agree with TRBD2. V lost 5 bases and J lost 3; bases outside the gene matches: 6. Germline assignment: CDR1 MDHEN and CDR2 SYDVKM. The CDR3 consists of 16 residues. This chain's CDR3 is CASSALAGGFYNEQFF. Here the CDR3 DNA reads TGTGCCAGCAGTGCCCTAGCGGGGGGCTTCTACAATGAGCAGTTCTTC.

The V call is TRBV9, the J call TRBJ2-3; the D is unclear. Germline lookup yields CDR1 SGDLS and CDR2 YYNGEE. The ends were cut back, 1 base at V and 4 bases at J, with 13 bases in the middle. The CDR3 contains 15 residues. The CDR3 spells CASSVQPGEPDTQYF. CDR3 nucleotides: TGTGCCAGCAGCGTACAGCCCGGAGAGCCAGATACGCAGTATTTT.

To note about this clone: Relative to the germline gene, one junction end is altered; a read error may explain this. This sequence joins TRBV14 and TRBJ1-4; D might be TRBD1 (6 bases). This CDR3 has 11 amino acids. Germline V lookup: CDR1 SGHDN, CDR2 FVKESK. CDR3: CASSQGRTVTF. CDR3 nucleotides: TGTGCCAGCAGCCAAGGGCGGACAGTGACGTTT.

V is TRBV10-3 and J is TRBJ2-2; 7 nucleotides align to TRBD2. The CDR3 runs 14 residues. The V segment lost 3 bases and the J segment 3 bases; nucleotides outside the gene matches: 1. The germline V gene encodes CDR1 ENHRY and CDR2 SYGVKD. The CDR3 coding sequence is TGTGCCATCAGTGACGCGGGAGACACCGGGGAGCTGTTTTTT. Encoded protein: CAISDAGDTGELFF.

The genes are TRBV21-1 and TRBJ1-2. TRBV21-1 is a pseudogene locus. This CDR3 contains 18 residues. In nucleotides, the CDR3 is TGTGCCAGCAGCAAAGAGGGGGGGACCGCCCCACGCCCCTGTGGCTACACCTTC. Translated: CASSKEGGTAPRPCGYTF.

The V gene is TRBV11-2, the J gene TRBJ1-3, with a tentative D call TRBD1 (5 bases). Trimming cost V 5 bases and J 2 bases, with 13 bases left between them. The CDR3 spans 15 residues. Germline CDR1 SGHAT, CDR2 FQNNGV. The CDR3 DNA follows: TGTGCCAGCAGCCAGGGCGCCAGGGCTGGAAACACCATATATTTT. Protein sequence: CASSQGARAGNTIYF.

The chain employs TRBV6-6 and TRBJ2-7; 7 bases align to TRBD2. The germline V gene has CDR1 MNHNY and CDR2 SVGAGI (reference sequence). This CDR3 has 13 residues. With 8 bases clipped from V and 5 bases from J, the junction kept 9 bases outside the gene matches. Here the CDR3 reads CASYTGGPDEQYF. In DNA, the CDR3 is TGTGCCAGCTATACGGGAGGCCCCGACGAGCAGTACTTC.

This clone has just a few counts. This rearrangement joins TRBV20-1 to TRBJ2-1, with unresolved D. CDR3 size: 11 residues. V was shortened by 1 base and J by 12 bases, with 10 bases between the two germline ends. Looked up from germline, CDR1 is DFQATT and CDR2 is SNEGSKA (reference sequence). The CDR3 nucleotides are TGCAGTGCTAGAGGGCCACCAGGGCAGTTCTTC. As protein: CSARGPPGQFF.